The 17 T cell receptor beta chains presented below share a single source sample, sequenced in a study of control samples from healthy donors and cancer patients. Sequencing used immunoSEQ multiplex PCR; TCRdb keeps in-frame clones, though not all of them. The data show around 100,000 clones, with roughly 90% seen just once and roughly 19% held by the top ten. The sequenced sample consisted of PBMCs. The source is a man in his sixties with lung cancer.

The J gene is TRBJ1-1, the V gene TRBV19; 8 bases align to TRBD1. CDR1 and CDR2 (germline): LNHDA, SQIVND (reference sequence). V was clipped by 10 bases and J by 0 bases; unmatched bases: 19. The CDR3 extends over 18 amino acids. CDR3 bases: TGTGCCACCCTAGAGGCGACAGGGGTTCCATTCATGAACACTGAAGCTTTCTTT. Protein product: CATLEATGVPFMNTEAFF. The whole variable domain, remainder taken from reference TRBV19 and TRBJ1-1, is DGGITQSPKYLFRKEGQNVTLSCEQNLNHDAMYWYRQDPGQGLRLIYYSQIVNDFQKGDIAEGYSVSREKKESFPLTVTSAQKNPTAFYLCATLEATGVPFMNTEAFFGQGTRLTVV.

The chain links TRBV3-1 (or the pseudogene TRBV3-2) to TRBJ1-2; D is unresolved. The germline V gene encodes CDR1 LGHDT and CDR2 YNNKEL (reference sequence). This CDR3 has 14 amino acids. With 3 bases removed from V and 2 bases from J, the gap between germline ends came to 10 bases. The CDR3 loop reads CASSHLSRNYGYTF. CDR3 nucleotides: TGTGCCAGCAGCCACCTATCGCGGAACTATGGCTACACCTTC.

In its sample, this clone was seen once. The V gene is TRBV6-1, the J gene TRBJ1-5, with 10 bases matching TRBD1. V shed 2 bases and J 6 bases; nucleotides not matched to a gene: 13. From germline, CDR1 is MNHNS and CDR2 SASEGT. The CDR3 runs 18 residues. CDR3 loop: CASSERGQGPLARQPQHF. In DNA form, the CDR3 reads TGTGCCAGCAGTGAACGGGGACAGGGGCCTCTCGCACGTCAGCCCCAGCATTTT.

The genes are TRBV6-5 and TRBJ2-7; 9 bases are shared with TRBD1. The CDR3 extends over 13 amino acids. Germline CDR1 MNHEY, CDR2 SVGAGI. Trimming removed 6 bases from V and 5 bases from J; junction bases left unmatched: 5. CDR3 sequence (DNA): TGTGCCAGCAGACACAGGGGGCTTGACGAGCAGTACTTC. This translates into CASRHRGLDEQYF.

This CDR3 reads CASSPWGGTNEKLFF. CDR3 DNA sequence: TGTGCCAGCAGCCCCTGGGGGGGGACTAATGAAAAACTGTTTTTT. The chain carries TRBV3-1 (or the pseudogene TRBV3-2) and TRBJ1-4; tentatively, D is TRBD1 (5 bases). Germline V gene data show CDR1 as LGHDT and CDR2 as YNNKEL (reference sequence). The ends were cut back, 4 bases at V and 2 bases at J, with 11 bases in the middle. The CDR3 covers 15 residues.

The J gene is TRBJ1-1, the V gene TRBV6-5; D unclear. Germline CDR1 MNHEY, CDR2 SVGAGI. There are 14 residues in the CDR3. V lost 7 bases and J lost 1, with 13 bases in between. The CDR3 DNA follows: TGTGCCAGCACCTCCGGTAGGAGGAACACTGAAGCTTTCTTT. Encoded protein: CASTSGRRNTEAFF.

The chain links TRBV10-1 to TRBJ2-4; D is perhaps TRBD1 or TRBD2 (5 bases each). The germline V and J ends were trimmed by 6 bases and 4 bases, with 10 bases remaining between them. The germline CDR1 and CDR2 sequences are WNHNN and SYGVQD (reference sequence). The CDR3 sequence is 13 residues long. The CDR3 is CASSRGGKNIQYF. As DNA, the CDR3 is TGCGCCAGCAGCCGGGGCGGAAAAAACATTCAGTACTTC.

Remarks on this clone: Additional DNA sequences in this sample encode the identical CDR3. The chain carries TRBV5-1 and TRBJ2-3, with D perhaps assigned TRBD1 or TRBD2 (5 bases each). The germline V gene encodes CDR1 SGHRS and CDR2 YFSETQ. The CDR3 loop spans 15 amino acids. Trimming took off 2 bases at V and 2 bases at J, with 12 bases between the two ends. This CDR3 is CASSLGWGFTDTQYF. As DNA, the CDR3 is TGCGCCAGCAGCTTAGGCTGGGGGTTCACAGATACGCAGTATTTT. Variable domain in full (rest from reference TRBV5-1 and TRBJ2-3): KAGVTQTPRYLIKTRGQQVTLSCSPISGHRSVSWYQQTPGQGLQFLFEYFSETQRNKGNFPGRFSGRQFSNSRSEMNVSTLELGDSALYLCASSLGWGFTDTQYFGPGTRLTVL.

The chain recombines TRBV11-3 with TRBJ2-4; D is uncertain. Trimming stripped 5 bases from V and 0 bases from J, with 17 bases between. The length of the CDR3 is 17 residues. Germline assignment: CDR1 SGHNT and CDR2 YENEEA. The CDR3 is CASSPLSGILAKNIQYF. CDR3 nucleotides: TGTGCCAGCAGCCCATTGAGTGGTATCTTAGCCAAAAACATTCAGTACTTC. Combining the CDR3 with reference TRBV11-3 and TRBJ2-4 gives the whole variable domain EAGVVQSPRYKIIEKKQPVAFWCNPISGHNTLYWYLQNLGQGPELLIRYENEEAVDDSQLPKDRFSAERLKGVDSTLKIQPAELGDSAVYLCASSPLSGILAKNIQYFGAGTRLSVL.

The chain recombines TRBV4-1 with TRBJ2-1; the D is unclear. CDR1 is MGHRA and CDR2 is YSYEKL in the germline V gene. This CDR3 has 13 amino acids. Trimming removed 0 bases from V and 5 bases from J, with 5 bases in between. Here the CDR3 reads CASSQDPHNEQFF. The DNA of the CDR3 is TGCGCCAGCAGCCAAGATCCTCACAATGAGCAGTTCTTC.

This clone was recorded once. The chain is built from TRBV6-4 and TRBJ1-6, with D possibly matching TRBD1 (5 bases). Germline CDR1 and CDR2: MRHNA and SNTAGT. V lost 4 bases to trimming and J lost 3 bases, with 13 bases between them. The CDR3 spans 16 residues. CDR3 bases: TGTGCCAGCAGTGCCGGGACTGCCGACTATAATTCACCCCTCCACTTT. Its translation is CASSAGTADYNSPLHF.

The table lists this clone with a count of one. The chain employs TRBV10-3 and TRBJ1-2, with 12 nucleotides matching TRBD1. The CDR3 contains 20 residues. Trimming cost V 0 bases and J 0 bases; bases outside gene matches: 11. The germline CDR1 and CDR2 sequences are ENHRY and SYGVKD. CDR3 in DNA: TGTGCCATCAGTGAGTCAGGTTCGGGACAGGGGGCGCGGGCTAACTATGGCTACACCTTC. Encoded protein: CAISESGSGQGARANYGYTF.

The chain combines TRBV9 with TRBJ1-1, with 8 bases fitting TRBD1. The CDR3 totals 13 residues. Germline V CDR1 and CDR2: SGDLS, YYNGEE. J lost 7 bases, V lost 4 bases, and 6 bases had no gene match. CDR3 coding DNA: TGTGCCAGCAGCTTTCGGACAGGGAATGAAGCTTTCTTT. This gives the protein CASSFRTGNEAFF.

V and J are TRBV4-1 and TRBJ1-1; 7 nucleotides agree with TRBD1. J gave up 7 bases and V 4 bases, and 6 bases lay outside the gene matches. The germline CDR1 and CDR2 sequences are MGHRA and YSYEKL. The CDR3 is made up of 13 amino acids. CDR3 in DNA: TGCGCCAGCAGCCGAAGACAGGGAGATGAAGCTTTCTTT. Residues: CASSRRQGDEAFF.

This chain links TRBV11-3 with TRBJ1-2, with TRBD1 as a possible D gene (6 bases). With 0 bases removed from V and 7 bases from J, the gap between germline ends came to 12 bases. The CDR3 runs to 14 residues. Germline V lookup: CDR1 SGHNT, CDR2 YENEEA. CDR3 residues: CASSLEGAGTGYTF. CDR3 bases: TGTGCCAGCAGCTTAGAGGGGGCGGGCACTGGCTACACCTTC. Complete variable domain (other parts from reference TRBV11-3 and TRBJ1-2): EAGVVQSPRYKIIEKKQPVAFWCNPISGHNTLYWYLQNLGQGPELLIRYENEEAVDDSQLPKDRFSAERLKGVDSTLKIQPAELGDSAVYLCASSLEGAGTGYTFGSGTRLTVV.

The chain links TRBV6-2 or TRBV6-3 to TRBJ1-1; 7 nucleotides line up with TRBD1. The CDR3 covers 13 residues. The V and J ends lost 5 bases and 8 bases, in that order; junction bases with no gene match: 8. The germline V gene has CDR1 MNHEY and CDR2 SVGEGT. This CDR3 reads CASSPTGFLEAFF. The CDR3 nucleotides read TGTGCCAGCAGTCCGACAGGGTTTTTGGAAGCTTTCTTT.

A few counts support this clone. The chain carries TRBV5-1 and TRBJ1-5, with TRBD1 matching over 7 bases. Germline V gene lookup returns CDR1 SGHRS and CDR2 YFSETQ. The CDR3 spans 14 residues. With 0 bases clipped from V and 5 bases from J, the junction kept 2 bases outside the gene matches. CDR3: CASSLEGAHQPQHF. CDR3 nucleotides: TGCGCCAGCAGCTTGGAGGGGGCTCATCAGCCCCAGCATTTT.